The 8 T cell receptor beta chains in this list originate from one sample, sequenced in a study of a mutant IDH1 vaccine in newly diagnosed glioma. The antigens these receptors bind are not known. Using immunoSEQ multiplex PCR, the repertoire was profiled, and TCRdb retains in-frame clones only, with some absent. The sample comprises 45,000 to 65,000 clones, roughly three quarters of which are singletons, and roughly 8.8% rests with the top ten. Time point in this sample: week 23, last vaccination. The study gave 300 ug of mutant IDH1 20-mer peptide per vaccine dose, with topical imiquimod. Source: PBMCs, taken from a glioma patient whose treatment included an IDH1 peptide vaccine. These receptors were obtained from a woman aged 40 to 50 with glioma. Some clones in this sample may be carry-over from other donors' samples.

The V call is TRBV6-6, the J call TRBJ2-6; D is ambiguous. Germline values: CDR1 MNHNY, CDR2 SVGAGI (reference sequence). Trimming removed 3 bases from V and 4 bases from J, with 4 bases in between. The CDR3 is 13 residues long. The CDR3 loop is CASSYVGANVLTF. In nucleotides, the CDR3 is TGTGCCAGCAGTTATGTAGGGGCCAACGTCCTGACTTTC.

The V gene is TRBV10-3, the J gene TRBJ2-5; D might be TRBD1 or TRBD2, each matching 5 bases. This CDR3 region has 13 residues. Germline assignment: CDR1 ENHRY and CDR2 SYGVKD. V was shortened by 7 bases and J by 5 bases, with 14 bases between the two germline ends. The CDR3 nucleotides read TGTGCCATCAAAGGGACGGCCGCGGAGACCCAGTACTTC. Its translation: CAIKGTAAETQYF.

The gene calls are TRBV5-6 and TRBJ2-5; D is possibly TRBD1 (6 bases). Trimming cost V 4 bases and J 2 bases, with 24 bases left between them. From germline, CDR1 is SGHDT and CDR2 YYEEEE. The CDR3 is 18 amino acids. The CDR3 bases are TGTGCCAGCAGCCCGATCCGCCGGACCCGGGACACACAAGAGACCCAGTACTTC. This gives the protein CASSPIRRTRDTQETQYF.

The V call is TRBV5-4, the J call TRBJ2-5; D remains ambiguous. V was cut by 2 bases and J by 0 bases, with 8 bases left in between. The CDR3 contains 14 residues. The germline CDR1 and CDR2 sequences are SGHNT and YYREEE (reference sequence). DNA for the CDR3: TGTGCCAGCAGCTTAGCTTCGTACCAAGAGACCCAGTACTTC. Encoded protein: CASSLASYQETQYF. The variable domain in full, with the rest retrieved from reference TRBV5-4 and TRBJ2-5, is ETGVTQSPTHLIKTRGQQVTLRCSSQSGHNTVSWYQQALGQGPQFIFQYYREEENGRGNFPPRFSGLQFPNYSSELNVNALELDDSALYLCASSLASYQETQYFGPGTRLLVL.

This clone was recorded a few times. The chain joins TRBV5-1 to TRBJ2-7; TRBD1 agrees at 9 bases. V was pared by 5 bases and J by 4 bases, with 10 bases of the junction left unmatched. Germline V gives CDR1 SGHRS, CDR2 YFSETQ. The CDR3 is made up of 15 amino acids. The CDR3 nucleotides read TGCGCCAGCAGGTCTTCGACAGGGGGTGATTACGAGCAGTACTTC. It codes for CASRSSTGGDYEQYF.

A single count supports this clone. The rearrangement joins TRBV9 to TRBJ1-6; D gene ambiguous. The V and J ends lost 3 bases and 10 bases respectively, with 20 bases between them. There are 16 residues in the CDR3. Germline V gives CDR1 SGDLS, CDR2 YYNGEE. This CDR3 is CASSAPHGDVLSPLHF. CDR3 DNA sequence: TGTGCCAGCAGCGCCCCTCACGGGGATGTGTTGTCACCCCTCCACTTT.

The chain is built from TRBV6-5 and TRBJ2-7, with 9 bases aligning to TRBD1. Looked up from germline, CDR1 is MNHEY and CDR2 is SVGAGI. With V trimmed by 10 bases and J by 2 bases, 12 bases remained unmatched. This CDR3 has 15 amino acids. The CDR3 reads CATHTAGQGTYEQYF. The DNA for the CDR3 is TGTGCCACCCACACGGCGGGACAGGGTACCTACGAGCAGTACTTC.

This chain connects TRBV2 to TRBJ2-6; D is ambiguous. The CDR3 is made up of 17 amino acids. Trimming cost V 9 bases and J 2 bases, with 20 bases left between them. CDR1 SNHLY and CDR2 FYNNEI come from the germline V gene. The CDR3 DNA reads as TGTGCCAGACTACATCTTGGAAGAGTCCCTGGGGCCAACGTCCTGACTTTC. As protein: CARLHLGRVPGANVLTF.